This T cell receptor (beta chain) came from a study of T cell responses to AZD1222 COVID-19 vaccine. About the research overall: Second-dose intervals of approximately 4 or approximately 12 weeks were pooled. The study's findings and limits: Among those given AZD1222, only 6 or 7 were seropositive at baseline. Unmutated regions of variants are reportedly targeted by nearly half of spike-specific TCRs. The donor group comprised mostly white British people and more females; the analysis possibly underestimated clonal diversity.

Of note for this clone: Antigen unknown.

V lost 7 bases and J 4 bases, leaving 8 bases between the germline ends. Germline CDR1 and CDR2: LGHDT and YNNKEL (reference sequence). The CDR3 covers 12 residues. Clones were sequenced by immunoSEQ multiplex PCR, and TCRdb holds only the in-frame ones, with some missing. Of some 100,000 clones listed, more than 75% are singletons. The clonotype comes from an adult in good health. The chain combines TRBV3-1 (or the pseudogene TRBV3-2) with TRBJ1-3; D gene unclear. The material sequenced was peripheral blood, taken on day 0 of AZD1222 vaccination. CDR3 DNA sequence: TGTGCCAGCACCGAAGGGGGAAACACCATATATTTT. This encodes CASTEGGNTIYF.